A single sample is the source of the 27 T cell receptor beta chains below, sequenced in a study of breast tumors, draining lymph nodes, adjacent tissues. TCRdb re-derived calls from the multiplex PCR reads in MiXCR, one entry per CDR3 protein. The sample holds some 130,000 distinct CDR3 sequences, just under 20% seen once. The lymph nodes were axillary draining lymph nodes from breast cancer patients. The specimen was axillary lymph node tissue. All receptors derive from a female donor with breast cancer. Some clones in this sample may be carry-over from other donors' samples.

This clonotype was observed at least ten times. The J gene is TRBJ2-7, the V gene TRBV20-1, with D uncertain. CDR3 length: 14 amino acids. Germline assignment: CDR1 DFQATT and CDR2 SNEGSKA (reference sequence). Between the trimmed V and J ends, which lost 2 bases and 1 base, there was a span of 12 bases. CDR3 sequence reads: CSARITGFSYEQYF. The DNA of the CDR3 is TGCAGTGCTAGAATAACTGGTTTTTCCTACGAGCAGTACTTC.

A few counts support this clonotype. The gene calls are TRBV5-1 and TRBJ2-1; possibly TRBD2 for D (6 bases). V was trimmed by 1 base and J by 1 base, leaving 12 bases between them. Germline values: CDR1 SGHRS, CDR2 YFSETQ. The CDR3 runs to 16 residues. The chain's CDR3 is CASSLRPGTSYNEQFF. The CDR3 coding sequence is TGCGCCAGCAGCTTGCGACCTGGGACTTCCTACAATGAGCAGTTCTTC.

V is TRBV19 and J is TRBJ1-1, with D possibly TRBD1 on 5 matching bases. Germline values: CDR1 LNHDA, CDR2 SQIVND (reference sequence). The length of the CDR3 is 14 residues. Trimming pared 6 bases from V and 4 bases from J, leaving 15 bases between. CDR3 residues: CASSSGGFGTEAFF. CDR3 coding DNA: TGTGCCAGTAGCTCCGGGGGTTTCGGCACTGAAGCTTTCTTT.

At least ten counts were recorded for this clonotype. J is TRBJ2-7 and V is TRBV20-1, with TRBD2 matching over 7 bases. The CDR3 covers 13 residues. Germline CDR1 is DFQATT and CDR2 is SNEGSKA (reference sequence). Unmatched junction bases numbered 5, after V lost 6 bases and J lost 0 bases. The CDR3 region is CSAGTTGSYEQYF. The CDR3 coding sequence is TGCAGTGCCGGGACTACAGGCTCCTACGAGCAGTACTTC.

This chain uses TRBV30 with TRBJ2-7; the D call may be TRBD1 or TRBD2 (10 bases each). The CDR3 loop spans 19 amino acids. Germline CDR1 reads GTSNPN; CDR2 reads SVGIG (reference sequence). Trimming cost V 4 bases and J 2 bases, with 30 bases left between them. CDR3 in DNA: TGTGCCTGGAAAAGCGGGACAGGGGAACTAGCGGGATCGACCTACGAGCAGTACTTC. Protein product: CAWKSGTGELAGSTYEQYF.

The rearrangement joins TRBV29-1 to TRBJ2-4; D may be TRBD2 (5 bases). CDR1 and CDR2 from the germline V gene are SQVTM and ANQGSEA. The CDR3 is 12 amino acids. V lost 6 bases and J lost 7, with 13 bases in between. The DNA of the CDR3 is TGCAGCGTCCTACTAGGAAGGAACATTCAGTACTTC. This translates into CSVLLGRNIQYF.

This clonotype was found many times. The chain links TRBV6-5 to TRBJ2-5; D not certain. Looked up from germline, CDR1 is MNHEY and CDR2 is SVGAGI. CDR3 length: 13 amino acids. The ends were cut back, 6 bases at V and 4 bases at J, with 12 bases in the middle. The CDR3 coding sequence is TGTGCCAGCAGGGATTTAGCCAGAGAGACCCAGTACTTC. It is translated as CASRDLARETQYF.

As for this clonotype: Just one base apart from a much larger clone, this may be a read error. The J gene is TRBJ2-1, the V gene TRBV5-4, with 11 bases aligning to TRBD2. The ends lost 2 bases at V and 5 bases at J; junction bases unmatched: 6. CDR1 is SGHNT and CDR2 is YYREEE in the germline V gene (reference sequence). The CDR3 has 16 amino acids. The CDR3 spells CASSFGPGLADNEQFF. CDR3 bases: TGTGCCAGCAGCTTCGGCCCGGGACTAGCGGACAATGAGCAGTTCTTC. The entire variable domain, with the rest obtained from reference TRBV5-4 and TRBJ2-1, is as follows: ETGVTQSPTHLIKTRGQQVTLRCSSQSGHNTVSWYQQALGQGPQFIFQYYREEENGRGNFPPRFSGLQFPNYSSELNVNALELDDSALYLCASSFGPGLADNEQFFGPGTRLTVL.

This clonotype was detected ten times or more. The chain combines TRBV7-2 with TRBJ2-3, with 10 nucleotides matching TRBD2. This CDR3 is built from 17 residues. The germline gives CDR1 SGHTA, CDR2 FQGNSA. The junction had 9 bases not matched to a gene; V was cut back by 5 bases and J by 1 base. This CDR3 is CASSLHSGTSGTDTQYF. Here the CDR3 DNA reads TGTGCCAGCAGCCTCCACTCCGGGACTAGCGGCACAGATACGCAGTATTTT.

In the case of this clonotype: It may be a read error: a sequence one base away is much more abundant. The chain has TRBV9 and TRBJ2-5; D is tentatively TRBD1 or TRBD2 (5 bases each). Germline loops: CDR1 SGDLS, CDR2 YYNGEE. CDR3 length equals 15 residues. The V and J ends lost 4 bases and 0 bases respectively, with 13 bases between them. The CDR3 reads CASSREGPDQETQYF. The CDR3 DNA reads TGTGCCAGCAGCCGCGAGGGACCGGACCAAGAGACCCAGTACTTC.

This clonotype was counted many times. The gene calls are TRBV20-1 and TRBJ1-2, with 7 positions matching TRBD1. CDR1 is DFQATT, CDR2 SNEGSKA, per germline (reference sequence). The CDR3 covers 14 residues. Trimming cost V 8 bases and J 1 base; bases outside gene matches: 10. The CDR3 spells CSPKGQNVNYGYTF. The CDR3 DNA sequence: TGCAGTCCCAAGGGACAGAACGTTAACTATGGCTACACCTTC.

This clonotype was seen repeatedly, ten times or more. The chain has TRBV7-3 and TRBJ2-3, with 9 bases matching TRBD2. The CDR3 contains 15 residues. J was trimmed by 1 base and V by 4 bases; bases with no gene match: 3. Looked up from germline, CDR1 is SGHTA and CDR2 is FQGTGA. CDR3 DNA sequence: TGTGCCAGCAGCTCCCTAGCGGGGCGCACAGATACGCAGTATTTT. Amino acids: CASSSLAGRTDTQYF.

To note about this clonotype: Being one base from a much bigger clone, this may be a read error. The chain has TRBV20-1 and TRBJ2-3, with TRBD1 identical over 10 bases. V shed 2 bases, J shed 0 bases, and the junction held 11 bases outside the gene matches. Germline CDR1 and CDR2: DFQATT and SNEGSKA (reference sequence). This CDR3 comprises 18 residues. CDR3 nucleotide sequence: TGCAGTGCTAGACCTCTTAACAGGGACAGGGGAAGCACAGATACGCAGTATTTT. Translating it yields CSARPLNRDRGSTDTQYF.

Details on this clonotype: Since a much larger clone is just one base distant, this may be a read error. This chain joins TRBV6-1 and TRBJ2-3, with TRBD1 as a possible D gene (5 bases). The V and J ends lost 0 bases and 4 bases respectively, with 11 bases between them. The CDR3 is made up of 15 amino acids. CDR1 is MNHNS and CDR2 is SASEGT in the germline V gene. CDR3 amino acids: CASSEALQGADTQYF. The CDR3 DNA reads TGTGCCAGCAGTGAAGCGCTTCAGGGCGCAGATACGCAGTATTTT.

As regards this clonotype: This sequence may be a read error, since a much larger clone differs from it by one base. The chain couples TRBV11-1 to TRBJ2-1, with TRBD1 identical over 7 bases. CDR3 length equals 15 residues. Trimming cost V 5 bases and J 12 bases; bases outside gene matches: 16. Germline lookup yields CDR1 SGHAT and CDR2 FQDESV (reference sequence). The CDR3 sequence is CASSNLGQRGDGQFF. CDR3 DNA: TGTGCCAGCAGCAACCTGGGACAGAGAGGCGATGGGCAGTTCTTC.

This clonotype was counted ten times or more. The V and J genes are TRBV5-5 and TRBJ2-7; D is perhaps TRBD1 (5 bases). CDR1 is SGHKS, CDR2 YYEKEE, per germline (reference sequence). V shed 1 base and J shed 2 bases, with 10 bases lying between them. CDR3 length: 14 residues. The CDR3 nucleotides are TGTGCCAGCAGCTTGACAGGAAAAACCTACGAGCAGTACTTC. Its translation: CASSLTGKTYEQYF. The full variable domain, completed using reference TRBV5-5 and TRBJ2-7, is DAGVTQSPTHLIKTRGQQVTLRCSPISGHKSVSWYQQVLGQGPQFIFQYYEKEERGRGNFPDRFSARQFPNYSSELNVNALLLGDSALYLCASSLTGKTYEQYFGPGTRLTVT.

This clonotype showed up many times. The gene calls are TRBV5-6 and TRBJ1-5; D unclear. The CDR3 extends over 15 amino acids. The germline CDR1 and CDR2 sequences are SGHDT and YYEEEE. The V gene lost 3 bases and the J gene lost 2 bases, with 12 bases spanning the gap. The chain's CDR3 is CASSSYASGNQPQHF. The CDR3 DNA follows: TGTGCCAGCAGCTCCTACGCTTCGGGCAATCAGCCCCAGCATTTT.

This clonotype was observed many times. The rearrangement joins TRBV6-5 to TRBJ1-4; TRBD1 matches at 7 bases. After removal of 6 bases from V and 7 bases from J, the junction contained 8 bases not matched to a gene. CDR3 length equals 14 residues. Germline CDR1 MNHEY, CDR2 SVGAGI. The CDR3 loop reads CASSKTGRGEKLFF. CDR3 nucleotides: TGTGCCAGCAGCAAGACAGGGAGAGGTGAAAAACTGTTTTTT.

This clonotype was observed many times. The V call is TRBV7-9, the J call TRBJ2-2; D gene ambiguous. The CDR3 consists of 10 residues. The V gene lost 0 bases and the J gene lost 13 bases, with 3 bases spanning the gap. Germline CDR1 and CDR2: SEHNR and FQNEAQ (reference sequence). Here the CDR3 DNA reads TGTGCCAGCAGCTTAGCGGGGCTGTTTTTT. Translated, it gives CASSLAGLFF. The full variable domain, its missing parts supplied by reference TRBV7-9 and TRBJ2-2, is DTGVSQNPRHKITKRGQNVTFRCDPISEHNRLYWYRQTLGQGPEFLTYFQNEAQLEKSRLLSDRFSAERPKGSFSTLEIQRTEQGDSAMYLCASSLAGLFFGEGSRLTVL.

This clonotype was recorded at least ten times. The chain carries TRBV27 and TRBJ2-7; 10 positions match TRBD2. The CDR3 sequence is 18 residues long. With V trimmed by 0 bases and J by 3 bases, 11 bases remained unmatched. Germline CDR1 is MNHEY and CDR2 is SMNVEV (reference sequence). The CDR3 protein is CASSLSGASGGDVYEQYF. CDR3 nucleotides: TGTGCCAGCAGTTTATCGGGGGCTAGCGGGGGAGACGTCTACGAGCAGTACTTC.

This clonotype appeared many times. The V gene is TRBV20-1, the J gene TRBJ1-5; tentative D call: TRBD1 (5 bases). The CDR3 extends over 16 amino acids. Germline-derived CDR1 and CDR2 are DFQATT and SNEGSKA (reference sequence). V dropped 3 bases and J dropped 2 bases, with 17 bases sitting between them. The chain's CDR3 is CSARAGMSVRNQPQHF. The CDR3 nucleotides are TGCAGTGCTAGGGCAGGGATGTCGGTCCGCAATCAGCCCCAGCATTTT.

The gene calls are TRBV20-1 and TRBJ1-1; D might be TRBD1 (6 bases). The CDR3 length is 13 residues. The germline V and J ends were trimmed by 6 bases and 4 bases, with 15 bases remaining between them. Germline loops: CDR1 DFQATT, CDR2 SNEGSKA (reference sequence). CDR3 nucleotides: TGCAGTGCCCGTCCAGGGGCTGGCACTGAAGCTTTCTTT. It encodes CSARPGAGTEAFF.

This clonotype came up many times. The rearrangement joins TRBV9 to TRBJ2-1; possibly TRBD2 for D (6 bases). Germline CDR1 reads SGDLS; CDR2 reads YYNGEE. The V end lost 4 bases, the J end lost 1 base, and 12 bases lay between the germline ends. CDR3 length: 15 amino acids. The CDR3 DNA reads as TGTGCCAGCAGCACCGACGGGGGTTCCTACAATGAGCAGTTCTTC. Translating it yields CASSTDGGSYNEQFF. Full variable domain (outside the CDR3, taken from reference TRBV9 and TRBJ2-1): DSGVTQTPKHLITATGQRVTLRCSPRSGDLSVYWYQQSLDQGLQFLIQYYNGEERAKGNILERFSAQQFPDLHSELNLSSLELGDSALYFCASSTDGGSYNEQFFGPGTRLTVL.

This clonotype was counted many times. The chain joins TRBV24-1 to TRBJ2-1; D is undetermined. The CDR3 consists of 13 residues. V was trimmed by 5 bases and J by 3 bases, leaving 7 bases between them. The germline CDR1 and CDR2 sequences are KGHDR and SFDVKD. CDR3 DNA: TGTGCCACCAGTGCAGGTAACTACAATGAGCAGTTCTTC. It codes for CATSAGNYNEQFF.

This clonotype has at least ten counts. The chain links TRBV3-1 to TRBJ1-6; tentatively, D is TRBD1 (5 bases). The germline gives CDR1 LGHDT, CDR2 YNNKEL (reference sequence). V lost 3 bases and J lost 7, with 13 bases in between. This CDR3 spans 15 amino acids. The CDR3 sequence is CASSQRGLENSPLHF. In DNA form, the CDR3 reads TGTGCCAGCAGCCAGAGGGGACTTGAGAATTCACCCCTCCACTTT.

This clonotype has ten or more counts. CDR3: CASSLGIVSSDTQYF. CDR3 nucleotide sequence: TGCGCCAGCAGCTTGGGTATTGTTAGTTCGGATACGCAGTATTTT. The J gene is TRBJ2-3, the V gene TRBV5-1, with D unresolved. This CDR3 has 15 amino acids. Germline V gene sequence: CDR1 SGHRS, CDR2 YFSETQ. Trimming shortened V by 0 bases and J by 6 bases, and 14 bases separated the two germline ends.

This clonotype has a count of ten or more. V usage is TRBV6-5 and J usage is TRBJ2-7, with 9 nucleotides matching TRBD1. Germline loops: CDR1 MNHEY, CDR2 SVGAGI. V lost 6 bases and J lost 0; bases outside the gene matches: 0. CDR3 size: 13 residues. The CDR3: CASRTGGSYEQYF. The CDR3, as DNA: TGTGCCAGCAGGACAGGGGGCTCCTACGAGCAGTACTTC.